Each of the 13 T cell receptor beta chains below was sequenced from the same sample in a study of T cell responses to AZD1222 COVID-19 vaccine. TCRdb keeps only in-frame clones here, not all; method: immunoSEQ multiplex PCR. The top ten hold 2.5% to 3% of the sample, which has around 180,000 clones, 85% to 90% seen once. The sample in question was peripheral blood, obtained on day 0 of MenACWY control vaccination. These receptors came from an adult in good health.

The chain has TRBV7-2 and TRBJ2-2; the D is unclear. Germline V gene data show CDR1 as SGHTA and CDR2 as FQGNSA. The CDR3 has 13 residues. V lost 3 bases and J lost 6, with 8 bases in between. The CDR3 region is CASSFKVPGELFF. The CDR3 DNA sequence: TGTGCCAGCAGCTTTAAGGTTCCCGGGGAGCTGTTTTTT.

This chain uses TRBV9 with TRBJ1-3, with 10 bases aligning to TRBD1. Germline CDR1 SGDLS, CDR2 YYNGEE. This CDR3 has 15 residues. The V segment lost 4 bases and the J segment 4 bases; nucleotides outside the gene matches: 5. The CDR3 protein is CASSPLGQGGNTIYF. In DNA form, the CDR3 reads TGTGCCAGCAGCCCGCTGGGACAGGGGGGAAACACCATATATTTT.

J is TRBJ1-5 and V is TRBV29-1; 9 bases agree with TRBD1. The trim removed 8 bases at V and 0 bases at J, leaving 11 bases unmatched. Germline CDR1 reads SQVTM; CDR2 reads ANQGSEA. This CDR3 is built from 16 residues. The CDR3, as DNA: TGCAGCAGCGGGACAGGGAAGGGGTTTAGCAATCAGCCCCAGCATTTT. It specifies CSSGTGKGFSNQPQHF.

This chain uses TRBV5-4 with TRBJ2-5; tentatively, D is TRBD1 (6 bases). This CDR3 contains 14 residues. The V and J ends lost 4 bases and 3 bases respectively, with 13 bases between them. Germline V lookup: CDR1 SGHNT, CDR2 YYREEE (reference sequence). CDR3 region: CASSPGQKEETQYF. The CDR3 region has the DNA TGTGCCAGCAGCCCTGGACAGAAAGAAGAGACCCAGTACTTC.

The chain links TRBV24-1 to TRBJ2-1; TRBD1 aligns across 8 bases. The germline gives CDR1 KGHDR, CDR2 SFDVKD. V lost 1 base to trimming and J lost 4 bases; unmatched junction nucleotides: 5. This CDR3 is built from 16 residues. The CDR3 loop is CATSDFPRQGYNEQFF. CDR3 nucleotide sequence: TGTGCCACCAGTGATTTCCCTAGACAGGGGTACAATGAGCAGTTCTTC.

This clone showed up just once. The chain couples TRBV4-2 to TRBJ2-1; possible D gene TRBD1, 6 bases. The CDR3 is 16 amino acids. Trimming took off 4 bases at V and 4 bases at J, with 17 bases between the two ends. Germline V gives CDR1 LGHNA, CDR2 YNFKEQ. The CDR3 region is CASSRDRDTSYNEQFF. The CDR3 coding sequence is TGTGCCAGCAGCCGGGACCGGGACACGTCTTACAATGAGCAGTTCTTC.

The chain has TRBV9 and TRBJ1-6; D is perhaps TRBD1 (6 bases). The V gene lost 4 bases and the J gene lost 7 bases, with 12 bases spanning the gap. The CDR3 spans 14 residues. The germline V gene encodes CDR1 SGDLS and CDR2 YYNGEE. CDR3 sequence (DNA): TGTGCCAGCAGCCCCCGAGACAGGAATTCACCCCTCCACTTT. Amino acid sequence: CASSPRDRNSPLHF.

In DNA form, the CDR3 reads TGTGCCAGCAGCCTAGGCGGACTAGCGGGTACAGATACGCAGTATTTT. Encoded protein: CASSLGGLAGTDTQYF. The chain combines TRBV9 with TRBJ2-3, with 11 bases fitting TRBD2. The V and J ends lost 4 bases and 3 bases, in that order; junction bases with no gene match: 7. CDR1 and CDR2 from the germline V gene are SGDLS and YYNGEE. This CDR3 contains 16 residues.

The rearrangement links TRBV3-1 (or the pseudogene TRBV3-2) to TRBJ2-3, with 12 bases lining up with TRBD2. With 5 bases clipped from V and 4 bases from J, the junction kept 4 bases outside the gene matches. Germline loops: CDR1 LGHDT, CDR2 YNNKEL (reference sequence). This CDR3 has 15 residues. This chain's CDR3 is CASSWTSGTADTQYF. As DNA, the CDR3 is TGTGCCAGCAGCTGGACTAGCGGGACTGCAGATACGCAGTATTTT.

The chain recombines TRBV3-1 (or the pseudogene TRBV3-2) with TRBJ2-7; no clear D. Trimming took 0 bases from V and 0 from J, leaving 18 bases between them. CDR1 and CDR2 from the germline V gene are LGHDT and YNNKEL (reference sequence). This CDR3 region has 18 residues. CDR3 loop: CASSQDPPTLRSSYEQYF. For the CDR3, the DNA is TGTGCCAGCAGCCAAGATCCGCCGACACTGCGGAGCTCCTACGAGCAGTACTTC.

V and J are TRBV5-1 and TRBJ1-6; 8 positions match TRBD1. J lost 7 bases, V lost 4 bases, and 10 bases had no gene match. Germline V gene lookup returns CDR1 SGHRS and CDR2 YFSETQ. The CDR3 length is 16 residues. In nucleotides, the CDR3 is TGCGCCAGCAGCCTGACAGGGGCCGGGAGCAATTCACCCCTCCACTTT. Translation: CASSLTGAGSNSPLHF.

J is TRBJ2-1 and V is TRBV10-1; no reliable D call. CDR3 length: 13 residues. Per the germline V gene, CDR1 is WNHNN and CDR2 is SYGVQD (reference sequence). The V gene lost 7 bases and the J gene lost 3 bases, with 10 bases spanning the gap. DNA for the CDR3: TGCGCCAGCACCGAATCGGGCTACAATGAGCAGTTCTTC. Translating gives CASTESGYNEQFF.

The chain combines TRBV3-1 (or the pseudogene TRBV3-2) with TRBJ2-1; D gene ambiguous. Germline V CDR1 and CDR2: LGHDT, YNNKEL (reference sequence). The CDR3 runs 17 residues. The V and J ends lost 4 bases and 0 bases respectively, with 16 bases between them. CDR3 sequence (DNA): TGTGCCAGCAGCCCCCACCGGACCCGAGGCTCCTACAATGAGCAGTTCTTC. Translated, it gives CASSPHRTRGSYNEQFF.